One and the same sample provided the 8 T cell receptor beta chains below, sequenced in a study of shared clonotypes between healthy human individuals. Profiling relied on immunoSEQ multiplex PCR, and the TCRdb table lists in-frame clones only, not all of them. The profile shows 500,000 to 650,000 clones, about 80% of them singletons. Sequenced sample: PBMCs. The source is a woman aged 40-49 years in good health. Some clones in this sample may be carry-over from other donors' samples.

This rearrangement joins TRBV4-3 to TRBJ2-3; 13 nucleotides align to TRBD2. Germline assignment: CDR1 LGHNA and CDR2 YSLEER. The CDR3 runs to 16 residues. The ends lost 0 bases at V and 6 bases at J; junction bases unmatched: 3. This CDR3 reads CASSQELAGGVDTQYF. The CDR3 coding sequence is TGCGCCAGCAGCCAAGAACTAGCGGGAGGGGTTGATACGCAGTATTTT.

The chain employs TRBV5-4 and TRBJ2-7; 9 nucleotides agree with TRBD2. Germline CDR1 is SGHNT and CDR2 is YYREEE (reference sequence). J lost 4 bases, V lost 1 base, and 3 bases had no gene match. The CDR3 is 14 amino acids. The CDR3 coding sequence is TGTGCCAGCAGCTTGTTTAGCGGGAGTTACGAGCAGTACTTC. Amino acids: CASSLFSGSYEQYF.

This clone was seen at least ten times. The V gene is TRBV28, the J gene TRBJ1-4; 8 bases line up with TRBD1. The V gene's germline CDR1 is MDHEN and CDR2 SYDVKM. Unmatched junction bases numbered 4, after V lost 6 bases and J lost 4 bases. This CDR3 has 14 residues. The DNA for the CDR3 is TGTGCCAGCAGCGAAACAGGGGGTAATGAAAAACTGTTTTTT. Its protein product is CASSETGGNEKLFF.

The chain combines TRBV9 with TRBJ2-3; 10 nucleotides align to TRBD1. The CDR3 runs 17 residues. Germline V gene sequence: CDR1 SGDLS, CDR2 YYNGEE. After removal of 4 bases from V and 2 bases from J, the junction contained 10 bases not matched to a gene. In DNA form, the CDR3 reads TGTGCCAGCAGCACTACACCCGGGACAGGGGTCACAGATACGCAGTATTTT. It is translated as CASSTTPGTGVTDTQYF.

This clone was found once. This chain joins TRBV19 and TRBJ2-1; TRBD2 might be the D (6 bases). This CDR3 is 14 amino acids long. In germline, CDR1 is LNHDA, CDR2 SQIVND (reference sequence). V was trimmed by 5 bases and J by 0 bases, leaving 8 bases between them. DNA of the CDR3: TGTGCCAGTAGTCTAGCGAGCTCCTACAATGAGCAGTTCTTC. It is translated as CASSLASSYNEQFF. Filled out from reference TRBV19 and TRBJ2-1, the complete variable domain reads DGGITQSPKYLFRKEGQNVTLSCEQNLNHDAMYWYRQDPGQGLRLIYYSQIVNDFQKGDIAEGYSVSREKKESFPLTVTSAQKNPTAFYLCASSLASSYNEQFFGPGTRLTVL.

The chain has TRBV28 and TRBJ2-3, with TRBD1 as a possible D gene (6 bases). Looked up from germline, CDR1 is MDHEN and CDR2 is SYDVKM. Deletions cut 5 bases from V and 3 bases from J, with 18 bases between. This CDR3 is 16 amino acids long. The CDR3 sequence: CASSVRTVRLTDTQYF. The CDR3 DNA reads as TGTGCCAGCAGTGTCAGGACAGTCCGTTTAACAGATACGCAGTATTTT.

The chain is built from TRBV4-1 and TRBJ2-1, with D possibly being TRBD2 (5 bases). Germline loops: CDR1 MGHRA, CDR2 YSYEKL. The CDR3 is 12 residues long. The V gene lost 3 bases and the J gene lost 10 bases, with 10 bases spanning the gap. This CDR3 is CASSQAPSEQFF. The CDR3 DNA sequence: TGCGCCAGCAGCCAGGCCCCTAGCGAGCAGTTCTTC.

The chain links TRBV29-1 to TRBJ1-5; D call uncertain. Germline V gives CDR1 SQVTM, CDR2 ANQGSEA. V lost 4 bases to trimming and J lost 0 bases, with 7 bases between them. The CDR3 consists of 13 residues. CDR3 amino acids: CSVAADSNQPQHF. The CDR3 region has the DNA TGCAGCGTTGCTGCAGATAGCAATCAGCCCCAGCATTTT.